This T cell receptor (beta chain) was identified in a study of cytomegalovirus exposure and HLA in healthy donors. The PCR had 60 Vbeta and 13 Jbeta primers. Assay: immunoSEQ multiplex PCR; the TCRdb copy retains only in-frame clones and omits some. The sample contains 160,000 or so clones, around 80% of which appear only once. As concerns this clone: The same CDR3 can be traced to other DNA sequences in this sample.

This clonotype originated in a man between 35 and 55 years old in good health and CMV-seronegative. Sequencing was done on a sample of PBMCs.

CDR3 amino acids: CASSLGSGTGRPILDEKLFF. CDR3 bases: TGTGCCAGCAGCTTGGGGTCCGGGACAGGGAGACCGATACTAGATGAAAAACTGTTTTTT. The V gene is TRBV5-4, the J gene TRBJ1-4; 9 nucleotides line up with TRBD1. In germline, CDR1 is SGHNT, CDR2 YYREEE (reference sequence). V dropped 0 bases and J dropped 6; count of bases not matched to a gene: 18. This CDR3 spans 20 amino acids.